This T cell receptor beta chain was sequenced in a study of cytomegalovirus exposure and HLA in healthy donors. As concerns this clone: Its antigen is undetermined.

Using immunoSEQ multiplex PCR, the repertoire was profiled, and TCRdb retains in-frame clones only, with some absent. The sample has about 120,000 clones, roughly 95% seen once. Points from the study as a whole: For cytomegalovirus status, the classifier reportedly gave diagnoses with high specificity and sensitivity.

This sequence was found in a young man in good health and CMV-seronegative. The specimen was PBMCs.

CDR3 in DNA: TGTGCCAGCAGCTTAGCGACAGGAGGATACTACAATGAGCAGTTCTTC. The encoded protein is CASSLATGGYYNEQFF. The chain couples TRBV7-2 to TRBJ2-1; possibly TRBD1 for D (6 bases). CDR3 length equals 16 residues. The V end lost 0 bases, the J end lost 3 bases, and 12 bases lay between the germline ends. Germline CDR1 and CDR2: SGHTA and FQGNSA. Drawing the rest from reference TRBV7-2 and TRBJ2-1, the complete variable domain is GAGVSQSPSNKVTEKGKDVELRCDPISGHTALYWYRQSLGQGLEFLIYFQGNSAPDKSGLPSDRFSAERTGGSVSTLTIQRTQQEDSAVYLCASSLATGGYYNEQFFGPGTRLTVL.